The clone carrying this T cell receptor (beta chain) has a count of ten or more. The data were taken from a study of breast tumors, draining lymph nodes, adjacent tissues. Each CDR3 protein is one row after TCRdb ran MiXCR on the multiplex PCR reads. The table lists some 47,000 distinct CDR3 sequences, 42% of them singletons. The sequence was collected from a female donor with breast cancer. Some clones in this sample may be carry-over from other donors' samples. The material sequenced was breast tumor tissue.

The CDR3 sequence: CASSLGLAGIDTQYF. CDR3 DNA: TGTGCCAGCAGCTTAGGACTAGCGGGGATAGATACGCAGTATTTT. V gene TRBV7-9 combines with J gene TRBJ2-3, with 11 bases aligning to TRBD2. Germline values: CDR1 SEHNR, CDR2 FQNEAQ (reference sequence). V gave up 1 base and J gave up 5 bases; unmatched junction bases: 2. The CDR3 contains 15 residues.